This TCR beta chain was found in a study of shared T cell receptors in the human thymus. The data were produced by immunoSEQ multiplex PCR, yet TCRdb's version contains in-frame clones alone and is incomplete. The sample lists roughly 550,000 clones; 75% to 85% were seen once. The germline V and J ends were trimmed by 6 bases and 7 bases, with 27 bases remaining between them. The germline V gene has CDR1 SEHNR and CDR2 FQNEAQ (reference sequence). CDR3 size: 17 residues. A further study also used this sample, focusing on human thymus T cells. As that report states: Thymic tissue was derived from resections collected during corrective heart surgery. Unrelated individuals reportedly shared highly overlapping thymic TCR repertoires.

V gene TRBV7-9 combines with J gene TRBJ2-5; the D gene is possibly TRBD2 (6 bases). The sequenced material came from thymocytes. The receptor was derived from a boy under three years old with a congenital heart defect. This CDR3 reads CASSLPRQEGHIGTQYF. The CDR3 DNA sequence: TGTGCCAGCAGTCTCCCTCGTCAGGAGGGTCATATTGGGACCCAGTACTTC.